This is a list of T cell receptor beta chains from one sample in a study of blood T cell repertoires in COVID-19. Clones were read by immunoSEQ multiplex PCR, and TCRdb kept only the in-frame ones, dropping some. The table includes roughly 280,000 clones, 85% to 90% detected once. The sample consisted of PBMCs or T cells enriched from blood (not recorded which). The receptors were sampled from a woman aged 18-35 years who had recovered from COVID-19. Both conserved end residues are part of each CDR3. A D gene is named only where the DNA matches it firmly. Clone size appears in some rows only: once, few, many, or a class for an expanded clone.

size: .; D: .; J: TRBJ1-4; V: TRBV5-1; DNA: TGCGCCAGCAGCCTTATTTCGAGGGATATGGACGAAAAACTGTTTTTT; CDR3: CASSLISRDMDEKLFF
size: .; D: TRBD2; J: TRBJ2-1; V: TRBV7-6; DNA: TGTGCCAGCAGCCCAGGGACTAGCGGCCTTGTTAATGAGCAGTTCTTC; CDR3: CASSPGTSGLVNEQFF
size: .; D: .; J: TRBJ2-5; V: TRBV15; DNA: TGTGCCACCAGCTTAGCCCATTCCGGGACATCGGTTGTGGAGACCCAGTACTTC; CDR3: CATSLAHSGTSVVETQYF
size: .; D: .; J: TRBJ1-2; V: TRBV4-1; DNA: TGCGCCAGCAGCCAAAAGGGAGGAGGGTATGGCTACACCTTC; CDR3: CASSQKGGGYGYTF
size: .; D: .; J: TRBJ1-6; V: TRBV14; DNA: TGTGCCAGCAGGGTAGGTGGACAGAGCGGTTCACCCCTCCACTTT; CDR3: CASRVGGQSGSPLHF
size: .; D: .; J: TRBJ1-1; V: TRBV7-9; DNA: TGTGCCAGCAGCTTTCCTCGGGGGAAGGCGACTGAAGCTTTCTTT; CDR3: CASSFPRGKATEAFF
size: few; D: .; J: TRBJ1-2; V: TRBV29-1; DNA: TGCAGCGTGGGGGCCATACTTAACTATGGCTACACCTTC; CDR3: CSVGAILNYGYTF
size: .; D: .; J: TRBJ1-6; V: TRBV5-1; DNA: TGCGCCAGCAGCTTGGGGGCCGACGGCCAATCACCCCTCCACTTT; CDR3: CASSLGADGQSPLHF
size: .; D: .; J: TRBJ1-1; V: TRBV9; DNA: TGTGCCAGCAGCGTAACAGGGCTGGGGATGAACACTGAAGCTTTCTTT; CDR3: CASSVTGLGMNTEAFF
size: .; D: .; J: TRBJ1-1; V: TRBV3-1/TRBV3-2; DNA: TGTGCCAGCAGCCCTCGGGAAGGGCGGGCCGGTGAGCCCATGAACACTGAAGCTTTCTTT; CDR3: CASSPREGRAGEPMNTEAFF
size: .; D: .; J: TRBJ1-5; V: TRBV4-1; DNA: TGCGCCAGCAGCCAAGAAGGGGCTTGGCAGCCCCAGCATTTT; CDR3: CASSQEGAWQPQHF
size: .; D: TRBD2; J: TRBJ2-2; V: TRBV6-5; DNA: TGTGCCAGCCGCCCTAGCGGGGGGGCGGGGGAGCTGTTTTTT; CDR3: CASRPSGGAGELFF
size: .; D: TRBD1; J: TRBJ2-2; V: TRBV29-1; DNA: TGCAGCGCCACAACAGGGGGCGGGACCGGGGAGCTGTTTTTT; CDR3: CSATTGGGTGELFF
size: .; D: .; J: TRBJ2-7; V: TRBV3-1/TRBV3-2; DNA: TGTGCCAGCAGCCTACGCGCGACCTACGAGCAGTACTTC; CDR3: CASSLRATYEQYF
size: once; D: TRBD2; J: TRBJ2-7; V: TRBV9; DNA: TGTGCCAGCAGCCCCTGGGGAGGGGCCTACGAGCAGTACTTC; CDR3: CASSPWGGAYEQYF
size: once; D: .; J: TRBJ2-1; V: TRBV2; DNA: TGTGCCAGCCTGAGCAGGGGATCCTACAATGAGCAGTTCTTC; CDR3: CASLSRGSYNEQFF
size: .; D: TRBD1; J: TRBJ1-4; V: TRBV12-3/TRBV12-4; DNA: TGTGCCAGCAGGAAACAGGGGGTGAGAAAACTGTTTTTT; CDR3: CASRKQGVRKLFF
size: once; D: TRBD1; J: TRBJ1-1; V: TRBV7-9; DNA: TGTGCCAGCAGCGAGGACAGGGTAGCATCTGAAGCTTTCTTT; CDR3: CASSEDRVASEAFF
size: .; D: TRBD1; J: TRBJ1-2; V: TRBV28; DNA: TGTGCCAGCAGTTTGGCCGGACAGGGGGATGGCTACACCTTC; CDR3: CASSLAGQGDGYTF
size: .; D: .; J: TRBJ1-1; V: TRBV5-1; DNA: TGCGCCAGCGCCCGCGATAGAGGTGACACTGAAGCTTTCTTT; CDR3: CASARDRGDTEAFF
size: few; D: .; J: TRBJ2-2; V: TRBV5-1; DNA: TGCGCCAGCAGGTACGAGCTAAACACCGGGGAGCTGTTTTTT; CDR3: CASRYELNTGELFF
size: .; D: TRBD1; J: TRBJ1-6; V: TRBV28; DNA: TGTGCCAGCAGTTTACCACAGGGGTCCGGTAATTCACCCCTCCACTTT; CDR3: CASSLPQGSGNSPLHF
size: .; D: TRBD1; J: TRBJ1-5; V: TRBV19; DNA: TGTGCCAGTAGTACATTCGACAGGGGTGGTATCGTGGGCAATCAGCCCCAGCATTTT; CDR3: CASSTFDRGGIVGNQPQHF
size: .; D: TRBD2; J: TRBJ2-3; V: TRBV7-6; DNA: TGTGCCAGCAGCTTAACAGCGGGGGGTACGCCTTACACAGATACGCAGTATTTT; CDR3: CASSLTAGGTPYTDTQYF
size: .; D: .; J: TRBJ2-1; V: TRBV3-1/TRBV3-2; DNA: TGTGCCAGCAGCCACGCGTTGCGGGCCCGCTTAGACAATGAGCAGTTCTTC; CDR3: CASSHALRARLDNEQFF
size: .; D: .; J: TRBJ2-1; V: TRBV9; DNA: TGTGCCAGCAGCGTAGTTCCAGGTTTCAATGAGCAGTTCTTC; CDR3: CASSVVPGFNEQFF
size: once; D: TRBD1; J: TRBJ2-5; V: TRBV27; DNA: TGTGCCAGCAGTGCCAGACAGGGGCAAGAGACCCAGTACTTC; CDR3: CASSARQGQETQYF
size: .; D: TRBD1; J: TRBJ1-1; V: TRBV5-1; DNA: TGCGCCAGCAGCTGGGACAGGGGTCCGGGCACTGAAGCTTTCTTT; CDR3: CASSWDRGPGTEAFF
size: .; D: .; J: TRBJ2-7; V: TRBV5-4; DNA: TGTGCCAGCAGATTGGGGGCAGATTACGAGCAGTACTTC; CDR3: CASRLGADYEQYF
size: .; D: TRBD1; J: TRBJ2-5; V: TRBV19; DNA: TGTGCCAGTAGTAACAAGGTCAGGGGGCAAAGGGAGACCCAGTACTTC; CDR3: CASSNKVRGQRETQYF
size: once; D: TRBD1; J: TRBJ1-1; V: TRBV10-3; DNA: TGTGCCATATCCCCGGGGACAGGAGGAACTGAAGCTTTCTTT; CDR3: CAISPGTGGTEAFF
size: .; D: TRBD1; J: TRBJ1-2; V: TRBV5-5; DNA: TGTGCCAGCAGCCCGGGACAGGGTGGCGGCTACACCTTC; CDR3: CASSPGQGGGYTF
size: once; D: TRBD1; J: TRBJ1-2; V: TRBV4-1; DNA: TGCGCCAGCAGCCCTCCGGGACAGCGATATGGCTACACCTTC; CDR3: CASSPPGQRYGYTF
size: .; D: .; J: TRBJ2-7; V: TRBV18; DNA: TGTGCCAGCTCACCAGAGGACACTACCTACGAGCAGTACTTC; CDR3: CASSPEDTTYEQYF
size: .; D: TRBD1; J: TRBJ1-2; V: TRBV13; DNA: TGTGCCAGCAGTATTGACAGGGACTATGGCTACACCTTC; CDR3: CASSIDRDYGYTF
size: .; D: TRBD1; J: TRBJ1-4; V: TRBV9; DNA: TGTGCCAGCAGCTCCCGGACAGGAGTGAATGAAAAACTGTTTTTT; CDR3: CASSSRTGVNEKLFF
size: .; D: .; J: TRBJ1-3; V: TRBV2; DNA: TGTGCCAGCAGTGAAAGGTTGACAGCCCCTGGAAACACCATATATTTT; CDR3: CASSERLTAPGNTIYF
size: .; D: .; J: TRBJ1-1; V: TRBV10-2; DNA: TGCGCCAGCGCAGGGAGGCCGAACACTGAAGCTTTCTTT; CDR3: CASAGRPNTEAFF
size: .; D: .; J: TRBJ2-7; V: TRBV7-6; DNA: TGTGCCAGCAGCTTTTTCGCCGAAAAAACCTACTACGAGCAGTACTTC; CDR3: CASSFFAEKTYYEQYF
size: .; D: TRBD1; J: TRBJ1-6; V: TRBV20-1; DNA: TGCAGTGCTCGTGAGGGACAGGGGGCGGCCTATAATTCACCCCTCCACTTT; CDR3: CSAREGQGAAYNSPLHF
size: .; D: TRBD1; J: TRBJ1-6; V: TRBV27; DNA: TGTGCCAGCAGCCCGGGACAGTTCCCTTCTAATAATTCACCCCTCCACTTT; CDR3: CASSPGQFPSNNSPLHF
size: .; D: .; J: TRBJ1-4; V: TRBV6-5; DNA: TGTGCCAGCAGACAGGACAGAACCAATGAAAAACTGTTTTTT; CDR3: CASRQDRTNEKLFF
size: .; D: .; J: TRBJ1-1; V: TRBV3-1/TRBV3-2; DNA: TGTGCCAGCAGTGGGCTATGGAGGACTGAAGCTTTCTTT; CDR3: CASSGLWRTEAFF
size: .; D: TRBD2; J: TRBJ2-7; V: TRBV4-1; DNA: TGCGCCAGCAGCCATGTAGCGGGGGAAACCTACGAGCAGTACTTC; CDR3: CASSHVAGETYEQYF
size: .; D: TRBD2; J: TRBJ2-7; V: TRBV2; DNA: TGTGCCAGCAGTGAAGGACCAACCCGACTAGCGGGGGCGAACGAGCAGTACTTC; CDR3: CASSEGPTRLAGANEQYF
size: .; D: TRBD1; J: TRBJ1-2; V: TRBV5-1; DNA: TGCGCCAGCAGCTCCCAATTATCAGGGGGAAGGTATGGCTACACCTTC; CDR3: CASSSQLSGGRYGYTF